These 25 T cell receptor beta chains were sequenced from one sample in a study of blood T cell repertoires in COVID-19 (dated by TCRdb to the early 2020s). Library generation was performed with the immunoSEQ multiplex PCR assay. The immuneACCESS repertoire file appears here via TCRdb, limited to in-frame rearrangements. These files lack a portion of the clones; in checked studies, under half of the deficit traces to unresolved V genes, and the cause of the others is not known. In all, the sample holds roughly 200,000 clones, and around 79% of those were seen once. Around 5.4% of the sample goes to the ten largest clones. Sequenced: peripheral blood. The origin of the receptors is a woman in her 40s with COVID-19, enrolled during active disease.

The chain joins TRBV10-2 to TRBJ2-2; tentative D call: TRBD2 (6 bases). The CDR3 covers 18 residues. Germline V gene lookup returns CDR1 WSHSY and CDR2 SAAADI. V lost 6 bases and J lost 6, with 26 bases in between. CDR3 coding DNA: TGCGCCAGCAGCCCAGCCATTACGGCGGGATATGCGGCCGGGGAGCTGTTTTTT. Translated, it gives CASSPAITAGYAAGELFF.

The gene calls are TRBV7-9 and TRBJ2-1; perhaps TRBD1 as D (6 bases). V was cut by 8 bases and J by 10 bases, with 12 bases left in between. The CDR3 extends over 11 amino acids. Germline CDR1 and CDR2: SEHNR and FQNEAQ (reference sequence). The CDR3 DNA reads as TGTGCCAGCCAGGGGCGGCTCGAGCAGTTCTTC. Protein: CASQGRLEQFF.

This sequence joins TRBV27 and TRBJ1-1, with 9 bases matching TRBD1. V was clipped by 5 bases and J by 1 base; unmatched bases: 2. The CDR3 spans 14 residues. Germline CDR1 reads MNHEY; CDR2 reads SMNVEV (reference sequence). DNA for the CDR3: TGTGCCAGCAGTCGGACAGGGGCGAACACTGAAGCTTTCTTT. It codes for CASSRTGANTEAFF.

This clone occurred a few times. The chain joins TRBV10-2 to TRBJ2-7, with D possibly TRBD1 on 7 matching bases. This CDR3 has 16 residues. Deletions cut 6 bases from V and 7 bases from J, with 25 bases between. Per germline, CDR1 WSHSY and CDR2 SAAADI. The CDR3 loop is CASRVPGTAEGREQYF. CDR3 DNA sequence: TGCGCCAGCAGAGTCCCCGGGACAGCGGAGGGACGGGAGCAGTACTTC.

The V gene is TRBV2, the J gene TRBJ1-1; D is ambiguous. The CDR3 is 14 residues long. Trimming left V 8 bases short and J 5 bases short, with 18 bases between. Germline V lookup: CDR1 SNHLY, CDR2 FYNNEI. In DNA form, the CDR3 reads TGTGCCAGCGGACGCGGGCGCATCGGGACTGAAGCTTTCTTT. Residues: CASGRGRIGTEAFF.

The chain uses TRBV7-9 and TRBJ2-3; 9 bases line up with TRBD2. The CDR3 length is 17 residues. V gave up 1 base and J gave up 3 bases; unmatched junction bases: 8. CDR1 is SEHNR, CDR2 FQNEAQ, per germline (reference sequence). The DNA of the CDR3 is TGTGCCAGCAGCTTAGGAGCTAGCGGGGCGCAGACAGATACGCAGTATTTT. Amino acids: CASSLGASGAQTDTQYF.

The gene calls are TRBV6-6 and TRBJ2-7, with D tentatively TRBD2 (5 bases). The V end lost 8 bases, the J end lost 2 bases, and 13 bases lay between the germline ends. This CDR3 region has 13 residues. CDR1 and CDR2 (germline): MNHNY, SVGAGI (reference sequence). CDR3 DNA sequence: TGTGCCAGCGGATGGAGCGGTACCTACGAGCAGTACTTC. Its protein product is CASGWSGTYEQYF.

The CDR3 spells CASSWGQGIGTQYF. The CDR3 DNA sequence: TGCGCCAGCAGCTGGGGACAGGGGATAGGGACCCAGTACTTC. The V call is TRBV5-1, the J call TRBJ2-5; the match to TRBD1 covers 10 bases. The CDR3 spans 14 residues. The ends lost 3 bases at V and 7 bases at J; junction bases unmatched: 6. The germline CDR1 and CDR2 sequences are SGHRS and YFSETQ.

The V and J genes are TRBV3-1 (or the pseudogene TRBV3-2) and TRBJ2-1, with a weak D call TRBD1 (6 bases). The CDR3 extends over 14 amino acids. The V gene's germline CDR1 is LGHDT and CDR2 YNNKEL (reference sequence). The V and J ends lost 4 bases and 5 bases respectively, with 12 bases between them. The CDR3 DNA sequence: TGTGCCAGCAGCCCCCCCCGACAGGACAATGAGCAGTTCTTC. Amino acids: CASSPPRQDNEQFF.

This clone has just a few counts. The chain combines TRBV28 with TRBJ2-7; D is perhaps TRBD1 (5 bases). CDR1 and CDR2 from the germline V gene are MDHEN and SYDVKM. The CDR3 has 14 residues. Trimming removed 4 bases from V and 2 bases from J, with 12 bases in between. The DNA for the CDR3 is TGTGCCAGCAGTTCTTTGGACACCCCCTACGAGCAGTACTTC. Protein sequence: CASSSLDTPYEQYF.

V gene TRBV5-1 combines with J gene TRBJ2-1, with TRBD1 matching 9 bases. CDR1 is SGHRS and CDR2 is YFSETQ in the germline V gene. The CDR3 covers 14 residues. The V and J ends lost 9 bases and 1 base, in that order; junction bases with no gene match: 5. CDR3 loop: CAIYGTGSYNEQFF. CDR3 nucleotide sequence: TGCGCCATCTACGGGACAGGGTCCTACAATGAGCAGTTCTTC.

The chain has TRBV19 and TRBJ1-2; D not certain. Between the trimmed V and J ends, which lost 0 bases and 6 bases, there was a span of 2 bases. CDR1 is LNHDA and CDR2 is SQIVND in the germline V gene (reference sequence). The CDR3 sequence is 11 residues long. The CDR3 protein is CASSIDNGYTF. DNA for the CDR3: TGTGCCAGTAGTATAGATAATGGCTACACCTTC.

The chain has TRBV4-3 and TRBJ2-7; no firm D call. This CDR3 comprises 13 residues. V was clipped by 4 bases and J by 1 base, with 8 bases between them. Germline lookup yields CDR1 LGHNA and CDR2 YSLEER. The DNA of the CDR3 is TGCGCCAGCAGCCCTCGCAGGTCCTACGAGCAGTACTTC. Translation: CASSPRRSYEQYF.

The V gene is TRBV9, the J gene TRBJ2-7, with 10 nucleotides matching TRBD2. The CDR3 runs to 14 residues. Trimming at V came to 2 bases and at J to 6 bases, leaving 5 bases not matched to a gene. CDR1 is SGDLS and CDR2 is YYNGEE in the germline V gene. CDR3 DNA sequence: TGTGCCAGCAGCGTGGGACTAGCGAGTAGCGAGCAGTACTTC. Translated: CASSVGLASSEQYF.

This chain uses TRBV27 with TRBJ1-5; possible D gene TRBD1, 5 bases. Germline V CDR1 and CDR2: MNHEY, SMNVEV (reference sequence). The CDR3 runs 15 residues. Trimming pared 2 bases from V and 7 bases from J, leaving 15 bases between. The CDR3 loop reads CASSLNHQGFQPQHF. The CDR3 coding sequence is TGTGCCAGCAGTTTAAACCATCAGGGATTCCAGCCCCAGCATTTT.

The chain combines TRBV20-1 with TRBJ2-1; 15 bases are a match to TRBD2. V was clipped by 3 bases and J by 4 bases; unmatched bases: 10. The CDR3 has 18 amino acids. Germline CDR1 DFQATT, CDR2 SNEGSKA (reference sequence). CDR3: CSASWGLAGGRPYNEQFF. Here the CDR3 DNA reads TGCAGTGCTAGTTGGGGACTAGCGGGAGGACGACCATACAATGAGCAGTTCTTC.

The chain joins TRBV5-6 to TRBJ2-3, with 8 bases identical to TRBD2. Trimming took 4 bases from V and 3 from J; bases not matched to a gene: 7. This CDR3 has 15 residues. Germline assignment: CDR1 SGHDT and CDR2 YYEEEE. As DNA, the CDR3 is TGTGCCAGCAGCCCGCGGGGGGCGCGAACAGATACGCAGTATTTT. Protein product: CASSPRGARTDTQYF.

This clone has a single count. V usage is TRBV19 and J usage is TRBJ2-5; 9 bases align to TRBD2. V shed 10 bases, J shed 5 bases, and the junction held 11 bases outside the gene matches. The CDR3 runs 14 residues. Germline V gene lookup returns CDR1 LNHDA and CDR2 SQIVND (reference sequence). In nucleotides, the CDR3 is TGTGCCACCAGCGGGGGGCTCGCCGGGGAGACCCAGTACTTC. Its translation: CATSGGLAGETQYF. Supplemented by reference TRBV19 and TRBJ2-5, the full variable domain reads DGGITQSPKYLFRKEGQNVTLSCEQNLNHDAMYWYRQDPGQGLRLIYYSQIVNDFQKGDIAEGYSVSREKKESFPLTVTSAQKNPTAFYLCATSGGLAGETQYFGPGTRLLVL.

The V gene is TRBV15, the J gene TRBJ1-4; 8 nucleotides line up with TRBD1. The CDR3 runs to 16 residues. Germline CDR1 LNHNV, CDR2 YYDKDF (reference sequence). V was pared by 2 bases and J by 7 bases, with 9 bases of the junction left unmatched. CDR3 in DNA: TGTGCCACCAGCAGACTCTCCGGGACAGGCGGTGAAAAACTGTTTTTT. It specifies CATSRLSGTGGEKLFF.

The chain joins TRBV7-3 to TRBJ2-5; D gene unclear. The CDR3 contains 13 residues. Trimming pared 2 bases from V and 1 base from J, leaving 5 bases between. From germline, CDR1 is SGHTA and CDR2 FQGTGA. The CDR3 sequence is CASSLVSQETQYF. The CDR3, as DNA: TGTGCCAGCAGCTTAGTCAGCCAAGAGACCCAGTACTTC. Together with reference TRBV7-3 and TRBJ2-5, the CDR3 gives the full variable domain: GAGVSQTPSNKVTEKGKYVELRCDPISGHTALYWYRQSLGQGPEFLIYFQGTGAADDSGLPNDRFFAVRPEGSVSTLKIQRTERGDSAVYLCASSLVSQETQYFGPGTRLLVL.

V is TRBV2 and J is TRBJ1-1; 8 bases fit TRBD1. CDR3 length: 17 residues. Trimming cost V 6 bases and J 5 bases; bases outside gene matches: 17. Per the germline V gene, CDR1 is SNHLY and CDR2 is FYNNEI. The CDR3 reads CASSLIGQGALRTEAFF. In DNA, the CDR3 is TGTGCCAGCAGCCTTATCGGCCAGGGGGCCTTGAGGACTGAAGCTTTCTTT.

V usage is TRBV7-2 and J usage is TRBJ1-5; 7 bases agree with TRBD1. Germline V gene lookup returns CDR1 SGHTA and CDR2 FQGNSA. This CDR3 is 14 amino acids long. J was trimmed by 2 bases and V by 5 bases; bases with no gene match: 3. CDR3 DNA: TGTGCCAGCAGCCCGACAGGGCGCAATCAGCCCCAGCATTTT. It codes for CASSPTGRNQPQHF.

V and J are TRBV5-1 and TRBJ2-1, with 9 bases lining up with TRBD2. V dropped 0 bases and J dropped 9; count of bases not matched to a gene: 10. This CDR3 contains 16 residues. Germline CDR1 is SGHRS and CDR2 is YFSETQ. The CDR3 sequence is CASSLAVAGEVGEQFF. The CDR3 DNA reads TGCGCCAGCAGCTTGGCGGTAGCGGGAGAGGTCGGTGAGCAGTTCTTC.

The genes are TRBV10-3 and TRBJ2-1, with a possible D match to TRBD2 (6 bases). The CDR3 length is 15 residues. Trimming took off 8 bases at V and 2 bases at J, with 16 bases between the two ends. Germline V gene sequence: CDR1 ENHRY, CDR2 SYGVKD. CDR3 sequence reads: CAIAFSPGAYNEQFF. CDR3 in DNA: TGTGCCATCGCTTTTTCCCCGGGGGCCTACAATGAGCAGTTCTTC.

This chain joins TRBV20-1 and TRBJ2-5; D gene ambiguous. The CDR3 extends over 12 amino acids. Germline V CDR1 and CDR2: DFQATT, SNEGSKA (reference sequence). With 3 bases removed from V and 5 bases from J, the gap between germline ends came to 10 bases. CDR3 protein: CSASTWRETQYF. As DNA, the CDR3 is TGCAGTGCTAGTACTTGGCGGGAGACCCAGTACTTC.